This T cell receptor (beta chain) was captured by sequencing in a study of blood T cell repertoires in COVID-19. Study-wide context: COVID-19 samples, acute and convalescent, were from the United States, Italy and Spain. The analysed material was cDNA or gDNA that came from T cells, B-cell-depleted T cells, or PBMCs.

Sequencing was performed with immunoSEQ multiplex PCR; in TCRdb, only in-frame clones are kept and a portion is missing. The profile covers about 240,000 clones, with around 86% appearing a single time and about 7.1% taken by the ten largest. Trimming stripped 0 bases from V and 0 bases from J, with 5 bases between. Germline V gives CDR1 MNHEY, CDR2 SVGAGI. The CDR3 runs to 15 residues. V is TRBV6-5 and J is TRBJ1-4; D is unresolved. The sample taken for sequencing was peripheral blood. This receptor was obtained from a woman in her 70s with active or convalescent COVID-19. The CDR3 DNA follows: TGTGCCAGCAGTTACTCACTTGCAACTAATGAAAAACTGTTTTTT. Its translation is CASSYSLATNEKLFF.